This T cell receptor (beta chain) was captured in a study of molecular identifiers for immune sequencing clone quantification (dated by TCRdb to the late 2010s). General notes on the study: For a replicate experiment, RNA from approximately 20,000 or 98,000 naive CD8 T cells was divided into five aliquots, and four of the five aliquots were sequenced. This methods study benchmarked molecular-identifier clustering-based TCR repertoire sequencing (MIDCIRS) and TCR RNA copy counting, using CD8 T cells to do so.

Findings and caveats that apply to the study as a whole: When barcode sub-clustering was not used, chimeric consensus sequences inflated TCR diversity, with chimeras reaching as high as 47%. Clones above 20 RNA copies held over 98% of molecules in CMV-specific effector cells but under 1% in naive cells. About 2.9 recovered TCR RNA copies per cell were obtained by modeling, versus around 10 by digital PCR, implying a capture efficiency of about 30%. Highly expanded clone sizes could be underestimated because identical TCR molecules may share a barcode. Even against a background of 750,000 to 1,000,000 naive CD8 T cells, spiked-in Jurkat TCR RNA amounting to a single cell's worth was reported to be detectable. The naive libraries included spiked-in Jurkat TCR RNA (roughly nine copies' worth), and this Jurkat TCR RNA is not part of the donor repertoire.

The CDR3 runs 15 amino acids, cysteine and phenylalanine included. Kept here is only the CDR3 DNA, which spans 45 bases and is read in frame from base 1. From the germline V gene, CDR1 is MGHRA and CDR2 is YSYEKL. Clipping removes 1 base from V and 6 bases from J, with 8 as the unmatched junction base count. Libraries of naive CD8 T cells were built from approximately 20,000 to 980,000 sorted cells, with 10%, 30% or 50% of the purified RNA used. On a BD FACSAria II, naive CD8 T cells were FACS-sorted as CD8+CD4-CCR7+CD45RA+ and collected into RLT Plus buffer. Nine to eleven TCR copies' worth of Jurkat RNA were spiked into roughly 20,000-1,000,000 naive CD8 T cell samples to test detection sensitivity. Enrichment of CD8 T cells was done with RosetteSep CD8+ T Cell Enrichment Cocktail plus Ficoll-Paque, and ACK red cell lysis came afterward. Points on this clonotype: Its target antigen remains unknown. It has no much larger one-base neighbor in the sample; base qualities were not kept.

The receptor library was made with PCR. TCRdb lists the instrument as NextSeq 500. Bulk TCR libraries were generated as previously described, with the TCR primers listed in Table S5 used. Purification of total RNA was performed with the Qiagen AllPrep DNA/RNA kit. Reads from multiple sequencing runs of the same library were pooled before analysis. The paper's processing steps were these. Reads were retained only if the reads had an exact TCR constant sequence, and the retained reads were trimmed to 150 nt and grouped according to their 12-nt molecular barcodes. Reads inside each barcode group were sub-clustered using a 15% Levenshtein threshold, and a quality-weighted consensus sequence was constructed for each RNA molecule. Non-functional sequences were discarded, and so were lower-count sequences lying one edit away from another sequence. Based on a fit of two negative binomial distributions, barcode sub-clusters having less than 20% of the maximum read count were discarded. Using fastp at Q25 and MiXCR, TCRdb reprocessed the public reads and kept productive beta chains. Each CDR3 protein gets just one entry, which takes the most common genes and DNA from the rows behind it. Here the V and J calls rest on TCRdb's processing, not on the authors' analysis. The sample includes under 800,000 distinct CDR3 sequences, with 25% observed a single time. The top ten constitute approximately 0.75% of the sample.

Sequencing was carried out using naive CD8+ T cells from blood, with Jurkat cell RNA spiked in. The cell subset or site label of this sample denotes: FACS-sorted CD8+CD4-CCR7+CD45RA+ naive T cells. The chain is assembled from TRBV4-1 and TRBJ2-7, and 8 bases in between align with TRBD1. This sequence was found in a human donor in good health. Some libraries in this study had Jurkat cell RNA spiked in. The DNA reads as follows: TGCGCCAGCAGCCAAGCCCCTCCACAGGGGGGCGAGCAGTACTTC. Its translation is CASSQAPPQGGEQYF.